This T cell receptor (beta chain) was found in a study of CD8+ T cells in alopecia areata. Study context: Affected scalp percentage determined the severity score of treated patients. General observations from the study: With tofacitinib ongoing, many expanded lesional clones persisted in both scalp and blood.

Sequencing used cDNA as its template, made by extracting RNA and reverse transcribing it. Clones were sequenced by immunoSEQ multiplex PCR, and TCRdb holds only the in-frame ones, with some missing. Among approximately 280,000 clones listed, roughly 50% were seen once. This clone showed up just a few times. Its antigen remains unidentified. Germline lookup yields CDR1 MNHEY and CDR2 SVGAGI. This CDR3 has 15 amino acids. The germline V and J ends were trimmed by 2 bases and 3 bases, with 11 bases remaining between them. Treatment of the sample: oral pan-JAK inhibitor, 5-10 mg twice daily. The source of this sequence is a human donor with alopecia areata. This chain links TRBV6-5 with TRBJ2-1; D might be TRBD1 (6 bases). The sample in question was CD4+ T cells sorted from blood, obtained at week 24, from a patient treated with tofacitinib. The CDR3 reads CASSYRDTGYNEQFF. The CDR3 DNA is TGTGCCAGCAGTTACAGGGACACAGGCTACAATGAGCAGTTCTTC.